The clone carrying this TCR beta chain showed up just a few times. Antigen unknown. Clones were sequenced by immunoSEQ multiplex PCR, and TCRdb holds only the in-frame ones, with some missing. In the table there are roughly 55,000 clones, about 84% of which are singletons. This sample is part of a study of PD-1 blockade in classical Hodgkin lymphoma. The CDR3 sequence is 15 residues long. The J segment lost 7 bases and the V segment lost 1 base, leaving 9 bases of the junction unmatched. Germline CDR1 MNHNS, CDR2 SASEGT. Following autologous stem cell transplantation, relapse occurred in every patient, and exposure to brentuximab vedotin varied. Overall study findings and caveats: Diversity in CD4+ TCRs, unlike that measured in CD8+ TCRs, had risen significantly by C4D1. The baseline diversity of complete responders showed similarity to that of newly diagnosed patients. Newly diagnosed patients were reported to exhibit reduced baseline TCR diversity relative to healthy donors.

The specimen comprised peripheral blood mononuclear cells (PBMCs), sampled at baseline. The chain couples TRBV6-1 to TRBJ2-7; 8 bases are shared with TRBD2. The source of this sequence is a human donor with classical Hodgkin lymphoma. The CDR3 nucleotides are TGTGCCAGCAGTGAAGGTGGTAGCGGGACTTGGGAGCAGTACTTC. It codes for CASSEGGSGTWEQYF.